Presented here are 26 T cell receptor beta chains from one specimen sequenced in a study of blood T cell repertoires in COVID-19. Libraries were prepared by immunoSEQ multiplex PCR; TCRdb keeps only in-frame clonotypes and omits some of them. The data hold just over 250,000 clones, with around 89% observed a single time. Material for sequencing was peripheral blood. These receptor sequences come from a man aged 55 to 69 who had recovered from COVID-19.

The chain links TRBV7-2 to TRBJ2-1; 11 bases agree with TRBD2. The CDR3 has 15 residues. V dropped 3 bases and J dropped 3; count of bases not matched to a gene: 1. Germline loops: CDR1 SGHTA, CDR2 FQGNSA. This chain's CDR3 is CASSLLAGGYNEQFF. For the CDR3, the DNA is TGTGCCAGCAGCTTGCTAGCGGGGGGCTACAATGAGCAGTTCTTC. The variable domain in full, with the rest retrieved from reference TRBV7-2 and TRBJ2-1, is GAGVSQSPSNKVTEKGKDVELRCDPISGHTALYWYRQSLGQGLEFLIYFQGNSAPDKSGLPSDRFSAERTGGSVSTLTIQRTQQEDSAVYLCASSLLAGGYNEQFFGPGTRLTVL.

This clone appeared once. The chain uses TRBV7-3 and TRBJ2-5; 10 nucleotides line up with TRBD2. The V and J ends lost 0 bases and 5 bases, in that order; junction bases with no gene match: 6. This CDR3 spans 16 amino acids. CDR1 SGHTA and CDR2 FQGTGA come from the germline V gene. The CDR3 bases are TGTGCCAGCAGCTTAACCAGCGGGGGGGCCCGGGAGACCCAGTACTTC. It yields the protein CASSLTSGGARETQYF.

V is TRBV15 and J is TRBJ1-1; 8 bases align to TRBD1. After removal of 3 bases from V and 1 base from J, the junction contained 4 bases not matched to a gene. CDR3 length: 15 amino acids. Germline CDR1 reads LNHNV; CDR2 reads YYDKDF (reference sequence). This CDR3 is CATSSLGTGNTEAFF. Here the CDR3 DNA reads TGTGCCACCAGCAGCTTAGGGACAGGGAACACTGAAGCTTTCTTT.

With regard to this clone: Other DNA sequences in this specimen translate into the identical CDR3. This chain uses TRBV29-1 with TRBJ2-7; 10 nucleotides agree with TRBD1. Germline V CDR1 and CDR2: SQVTM, ANQGSEA. J gave up 6 bases and V 3 bases, and 5 bases lay outside the gene matches. The CDR3 runs 13 residues. This chain's CDR3 is CSVEGQGKGEQYF. The CDR3 bases are TGCAGCGTTGAGGGACAGGGGAAGGGCGAGCAGTACTTC.

The genes are TRBV3-1 (or the pseudogene TRBV3-2) and TRBJ1-2, with 8 bases aligning to TRBD1. This CDR3 is built from 13 residues. Germline CDR1 reads LGHDT; CDR2 reads YNNKEL (reference sequence). Trimming took 6 bases from V and 4 from J; bases not matched to a gene: 4. The CDR3 here is CASRQGAGYGYTF. CDR3 DNA sequence: TGTGCCAGCAGGCAGGGGGCTGGCTATGGCTACACCTTC.

This clone was observed a handful of times. The V call is TRBV2, the J call TRBJ1-2; D perhaps matches TRBD1 (5 bases). Germline values: CDR1 SNHLY, CDR2 FYNNEI. CDR3 size: 14 residues. Trimming took 4 bases from V and 6 from J, leaving 15 bases between them. CDR3 nucleotides: TGTGCCAGCAGTGGCTCGCAGGGTAGCCATGGCTACACCTTC. Translation gives CASSGSQGSHGYTF.

This sequence joins TRBV4-1 and TRBJ2-1, with 9 bases identical to TRBD2. The germline gives CDR1 MGHRA, CDR2 YSYEKL. The V segment lost 5 bases and the J segment 1 base; nucleotides outside the gene matches: 0. This CDR3 comprises 14 residues. The CDR3: CASSAGGSYNEQFF. CDR3 sequence (DNA): TGCGCCAGCAGCGCGGGGGGGTCCTACAATGAGCAGTTCTTC.

The chain combines TRBV18 with TRBJ1-4; 7 bases align to TRBD1. V lost 8 bases, J lost 5 bases, and 5 bases stayed unmatched. Germline V CDR1 and CDR2: KGHSH, LQKENI. This CDR3 is 13 amino acids long. CDR3 bases: TGTGCCAGCCAGCAGGGGGAGAATGAAAAACTGTTTTTT. Its protein is CASQQGENEKLFF.

V gene TRBV12-3 or TRBV12-4 combines with J gene TRBJ2-7; the D gene is possibly TRBD1 (6 bases). The CDR3 length is 12 residues. V lost 5 bases and J lost 2, with 7 bases in between. CDR3 amino acids: CASSQGTYEQYF. The DNA for the CDR3 is TGTGCCAGCAGTCAGGGGACCTACGAGCAGTACTTC.

The J gene is TRBJ2-2, the V gene TRBV5-1, with TRBD1 matching 11 bases. Trimming cost V 5 bases and J 6 bases; bases outside gene matches: 6. The CDR3 has 15 residues. Germline values: CDR1 SGHRS, CDR2 YFSETQ. CDR3 residues: CASRAGQGAAGELFF. The CDR3 nucleotides are TGCGCCAGCAGGGCCGGACAGGGGGCGGCCGGGGAGCTGTTTTTT. The variable domain in full, with the rest retrieved from reference TRBV5-1 and TRBJ2-2, is KAGVTQTPRYLIKTRGQQVTLSCSPISGHRSVSWYQQTPGQGLQFLFEYFSETQRNKGNFPGRFSGRQFSNSRSEMNVSTLELGDSALYLCASRAGQGAAGELFFGEGSRLTVL.

The chain has TRBV7-9 and TRBJ1-2, with 8 bases aligning to TRBD1. Germline V gives CDR1 SEHNR, CDR2 FQNEAQ (reference sequence). J was trimmed by 3 bases and V by 6 bases; bases with no gene match: 3. The CDR3 sequence is 13 residues long. CDR3 amino acids: CASRADRDYGYTF. CDR3 sequence (DNA): TGTGCCAGCAGAGCGGACAGGGACTATGGCTACACCTTC.

The chain has TRBV4-1 and TRBJ2-4; 10 bases align to TRBD2. The CDR3 is 17 residues long. Trimming removed 0 bases from V and 3 bases from J; junction bases left unmatched: 5. Germline CDR1 and CDR2: MGHRA and YSYEKL. Written as DNA, the CDR3 is TGCGCCAGCAGCCAAGAGGCAGCGGGGGGGGGCAAAAACATTCAGTACTTC. This gives the protein CASSQEAAGGGKNIQYF.

The chain couples TRBV6-5 to TRBJ1-1, with D possibly TRBD1 on 6 matching bases. Per the germline V gene, CDR1 is MNHEY and CDR2 is SVGAGI. Trimming removed 3 bases at V and 4 bases at J, with 12 bases between. CDR3 size: 14 residues. CDR3 bases: TGTGCCAGCAGTTATGGGACACGGCCCACTGAAGCTTTCTTT. Translating gives CASSYGTRPTEAFF.

The rearrangement uses TRBV3-1 (or the pseudogene TRBV3-2) and TRBJ2-7; a weak D match, TRBD1 (6 bases). CDR3 length equals 14 residues. Trimming cost V 2 bases and J 4 bases, with 12 bases left between them. Germline lookup yields CDR1 LGHDT and CDR2 YNNKEL (reference sequence). In nucleotides, the CDR3 is TGTGCCAGCAGCCAAACAGGGAGCTTTTACGAGCAGTACTTC. It yields the protein CASSQTGSFYEQYF.

The chain couples TRBV7-2 to TRBJ1-1; TRBD1 matches at 7 bases. CDR1 and CDR2 (germline): SGHTA, FQGNSA. CDR3 size: 14 residues. The trim removed 5 bases at V and 4 bases at J, leaving 7 bases unmatched. The CDR3 loop reads CASSGNRGGTEAFF. CDR3 nucleotides: TGTGCCAGCAGCGGGAACAGGGGTGGCACTGAAGCTTTCTTT.

The chain uses TRBV2 and TRBJ2-3; D ambiguous. This CDR3 has 13 residues. Per germline, CDR1 SNHLY and CDR2 FYNNEI. The V end lost 7 bases, the J end lost 6 bases, and 14 bases lay between the germline ends. The CDR3 sequence is CASNSGFDDTQYF. The CDR3 DNA follows: TGTGCCAGCAACTCGGGTTTCGATGATACGCAGTATTTT.

The chain carries TRBV7-8 and TRBJ1-5; the match to TRBD1 covers 7 bases. The CDR3 is made up of 16 amino acids. Germline V gives CDR1 SGHVS, CDR2 FQNEAQ. V dropped 1 base and J dropped 7; count of bases not matched to a gene: 10. This chain's CDR3 is CASSLEYRDSIQPQHF. In DNA form, the CDR3 reads TGTGCCAGCAGCTTAGAATACCGGGACAGTATACAGCCCCAGCATTTT.

The genes are TRBV7-9 and TRBJ1-5; D not resolved. V was shortened by 1 base and J by 3 bases, with 7 bases between the two germline ends. The CDR3 length is 14 residues. Germline CDR1 reads SEHNR; CDR2 reads FQNEAQ (reference sequence). In nucleotides, the CDR3 is TGTGCCAGCAGCTTAGATGCAGACAATCAGCCCCAGCATTTT. Translating it yields CASSLDADNQPQHF. Based on the CDR3 plus reference TRBV7-9 and TRBJ1-5, the full variable domain is DTGVSQNPRHKITKRGQNVTFRCDPISEHNRLYWYRQTLGQGPEFLTYFQNEAQLEKSRLLSDRFSAERPKGSFSTLEIQRTEQGDSAMYLCASSLDADNQPQHFGDGTRLSIL.

The chain uses TRBV6-2 or TRBV6-3 and TRBJ1-5, with TRBD1 identical over 7 bases. The CDR3 is 14 residues long. The V segment lost 3 bases and the J segment 5 bases; nucleotides outside the gene matches: 4. CDR1 and CDR2 (germline): MNHEY, SVGEGT. The CDR3 DNA reads as TGTGCCAGCAGTTATTGGAGGGGGCATCAGCCCCAGCATTTT. Its protein is CASSYWRGHQPQHF.

This clone was recorded a few times. This sequence joins TRBV5-8 and TRBJ1-5; D call uncertain. V lost 1 base to trimming and J lost 7 bases, with 15 bases between them. The length of the CDR3 is 15 residues. Per germline, CDR1 SGHTS and CDR2 YDEGEE. The CDR3: CASSLPILIRQPQHF. The CDR3 DNA reads TGTGCCAGCAGCTTGCCTATCCTCATCCGGCAGCCCCAGCATTTT. Together with reference TRBV5-8 and TRBJ1-5, the CDR3 gives the full variable domain: EAGVTQSPTHLIKTRGQQATLRCSPISGHTSVYWYQQALGLGLQFLLWYDEGEERNRGNFPPRFSGRQFPNYSSELNVNALELEDSALYLCASSLPILIRQPQHFGDGTRLSIL.

V usage is TRBV4-1 and J usage is TRBJ1-2; tentative D call: TRBD1 (5 bases). V shed 0 bases and J shed 0 bases, with 20 bases lying between them. The CDR3 length is 19 residues. Germline V gene sequence: CDR1 MGHRA, CDR2 YSYEKL. CDR3 loop: CASSQEQPRAQLSNYGYTF. CDR3 bases: TGCGCCAGCAGCCAAGAGCAACCCAGGGCGCAACTCTCTAACTATGGCTACACCTTC.

This clone showed up just a few times. The rearrangement links TRBV3-1 (or the pseudogene TRBV3-2) to TRBJ2-1, with D possibly matching TRBD1 (6 bases). V was trimmed by 3 bases and J by 7 bases, leaving 16 bases between them. Germline assignment: CDR1 LGHDT and CDR2 YNNKEL (reference sequence). The CDR3 has 15 amino acids. The CDR3 reads CASSHLVGARNEQFF. DNA for the CDR3: TGTGCCAGCAGCCACCTTGTGGGGGCGAGGAATGAGCAGTTCTTC.

The chain combines TRBV6-5 with TRBJ1-6, with D possibly TRBD1 on 5 matching bases. CDR3 length: 14 amino acids. V lost 5 bases and J 9 bases, leaving 14 bases between the germline ends. Germline assignment: CDR1 MNHEY and CDR2 SVGAGI. The CDR3 sequence: CASSQGLGSSPLHF. CDR3 coding DNA: TGTGCCAGCAGTCAGGGCCTCGGTAGTTCACCCCTCCACTTT.

This chain connects TRBV7-2 to TRBJ2-7; 9 bases fit TRBD2. The J segment lost 7 bases and the V segment lost 1 base, leaving 8 bases of the junction unmatched. Germline-derived CDR1 and CDR2 are SGHTA and FQGNSA. CDR3 size: 15 residues. DNA for the CDR3: TGTGCCAGCAGCTTAGTTGTAGCGGGGGAGGGGGAGCAGTACTTC. This encodes CASSLVVAGEGEQYF.

The chain links TRBV9 to TRBJ2-3; 13 bases are shared with TRBD2. CDR3 length: 19 amino acids. Trimming cost V 0 bases and J 0 bases; bases outside gene matches: 7. In germline, CDR1 is SGDLS, CDR2 YYNGEE. The DNA for the CDR3 is TGTGCCAGCAGCGTAGGACTAGCGGGGGGCCGTCTTAGCACAGATACGCAGTATTTT. It yields the protein CASSVGLAGGRLSTDTQYF. The complete variable domain, with remaining parts taken from reference TRBV9 and TRBJ2-3, reads DSGVTQTPKHLITATGQRVTLRCSPRSGDLSVYWYQQSLDQGLQFLIQYYNGEERAKGNILERFSAQQFPDLHSELNLSSLELGDSALYFCASSVGLAGGRLSTDTQYFGPGTRLTVL.

The count of this clone is one. V is TRBV5-1 and J is TRBJ1-1; tentatively, D is TRBD1 (6 bases). The CDR3 consists of 16 residues. Trimming left V 4 bases short and J 2 bases short, with 18 bases between. The germline gives CDR1 SGHRS, CDR2 YFSETQ. The CDR3 loop reads CASSPTVRGPNTEAFF. The CDR3 DNA sequence: TGCGCCAGCAGCCCGACTGTCAGGGGTCCCAACACTGAAGCTTTCTTT.